This T cell receptor (beta chain) was captured by sequencing in a study of Graves' ophthalmopathy and Graves' hyperthyroidism. Unmatched junction bases numbered 5, after V lost 1 base and J lost 7 bases. This CDR3 contains 15 residues. Looked up from germline, CDR1 is MGHRA and CDR2 is YSYEKL. This clonotype was seen repeatedly, ten times or more. Antigen unknown. Study outcomes and limitations: Built on 13 signatures, a model told ophthalmopathy apart from stable hyperthyroidism with 85% to 90% sensitivity and around 80% specificity. The model forecast ophthalmopathy progression, reaching under 71% sensitivity and around 75% specificity.

Amplified material comprised TCR beta CDR3 regions derived from RNA transcripts. In the first round, RT-PCR was carried out with HTBI primers, and a multiplex PCR formed the second round. TCRdb reanalysed the multiplex PCR reads using MiXCR and keeps one entry per CDR3 protein. The sample includes 600,000 to 650,000 distinct CDR3 sequences, about 24% of them seen just once. The hyperthyroidism patients, aged 18 to 65, had been newly diagnosed, with under 2 months' duration. The PBMCs were taken from about 9.7 ml of fresh peripheral blood. Sequencing used peripheral blood. The rearrangement uses TRBV4-1 and TRBJ1-5, with 9 bases lining up with TRBD1. This TCR derives from a woman aged 18-29 years with stable Graves' hyperthyroidism. Some clones in this sample may be carry-over from other donors' samples. The CDR3 reads CASSQVTGGRQPQHF. The CDR3 coding sequence is TGCGCCAGCAGCCAAGTAACAGGGGGCCGGCAGCCCCAGCATTTT.